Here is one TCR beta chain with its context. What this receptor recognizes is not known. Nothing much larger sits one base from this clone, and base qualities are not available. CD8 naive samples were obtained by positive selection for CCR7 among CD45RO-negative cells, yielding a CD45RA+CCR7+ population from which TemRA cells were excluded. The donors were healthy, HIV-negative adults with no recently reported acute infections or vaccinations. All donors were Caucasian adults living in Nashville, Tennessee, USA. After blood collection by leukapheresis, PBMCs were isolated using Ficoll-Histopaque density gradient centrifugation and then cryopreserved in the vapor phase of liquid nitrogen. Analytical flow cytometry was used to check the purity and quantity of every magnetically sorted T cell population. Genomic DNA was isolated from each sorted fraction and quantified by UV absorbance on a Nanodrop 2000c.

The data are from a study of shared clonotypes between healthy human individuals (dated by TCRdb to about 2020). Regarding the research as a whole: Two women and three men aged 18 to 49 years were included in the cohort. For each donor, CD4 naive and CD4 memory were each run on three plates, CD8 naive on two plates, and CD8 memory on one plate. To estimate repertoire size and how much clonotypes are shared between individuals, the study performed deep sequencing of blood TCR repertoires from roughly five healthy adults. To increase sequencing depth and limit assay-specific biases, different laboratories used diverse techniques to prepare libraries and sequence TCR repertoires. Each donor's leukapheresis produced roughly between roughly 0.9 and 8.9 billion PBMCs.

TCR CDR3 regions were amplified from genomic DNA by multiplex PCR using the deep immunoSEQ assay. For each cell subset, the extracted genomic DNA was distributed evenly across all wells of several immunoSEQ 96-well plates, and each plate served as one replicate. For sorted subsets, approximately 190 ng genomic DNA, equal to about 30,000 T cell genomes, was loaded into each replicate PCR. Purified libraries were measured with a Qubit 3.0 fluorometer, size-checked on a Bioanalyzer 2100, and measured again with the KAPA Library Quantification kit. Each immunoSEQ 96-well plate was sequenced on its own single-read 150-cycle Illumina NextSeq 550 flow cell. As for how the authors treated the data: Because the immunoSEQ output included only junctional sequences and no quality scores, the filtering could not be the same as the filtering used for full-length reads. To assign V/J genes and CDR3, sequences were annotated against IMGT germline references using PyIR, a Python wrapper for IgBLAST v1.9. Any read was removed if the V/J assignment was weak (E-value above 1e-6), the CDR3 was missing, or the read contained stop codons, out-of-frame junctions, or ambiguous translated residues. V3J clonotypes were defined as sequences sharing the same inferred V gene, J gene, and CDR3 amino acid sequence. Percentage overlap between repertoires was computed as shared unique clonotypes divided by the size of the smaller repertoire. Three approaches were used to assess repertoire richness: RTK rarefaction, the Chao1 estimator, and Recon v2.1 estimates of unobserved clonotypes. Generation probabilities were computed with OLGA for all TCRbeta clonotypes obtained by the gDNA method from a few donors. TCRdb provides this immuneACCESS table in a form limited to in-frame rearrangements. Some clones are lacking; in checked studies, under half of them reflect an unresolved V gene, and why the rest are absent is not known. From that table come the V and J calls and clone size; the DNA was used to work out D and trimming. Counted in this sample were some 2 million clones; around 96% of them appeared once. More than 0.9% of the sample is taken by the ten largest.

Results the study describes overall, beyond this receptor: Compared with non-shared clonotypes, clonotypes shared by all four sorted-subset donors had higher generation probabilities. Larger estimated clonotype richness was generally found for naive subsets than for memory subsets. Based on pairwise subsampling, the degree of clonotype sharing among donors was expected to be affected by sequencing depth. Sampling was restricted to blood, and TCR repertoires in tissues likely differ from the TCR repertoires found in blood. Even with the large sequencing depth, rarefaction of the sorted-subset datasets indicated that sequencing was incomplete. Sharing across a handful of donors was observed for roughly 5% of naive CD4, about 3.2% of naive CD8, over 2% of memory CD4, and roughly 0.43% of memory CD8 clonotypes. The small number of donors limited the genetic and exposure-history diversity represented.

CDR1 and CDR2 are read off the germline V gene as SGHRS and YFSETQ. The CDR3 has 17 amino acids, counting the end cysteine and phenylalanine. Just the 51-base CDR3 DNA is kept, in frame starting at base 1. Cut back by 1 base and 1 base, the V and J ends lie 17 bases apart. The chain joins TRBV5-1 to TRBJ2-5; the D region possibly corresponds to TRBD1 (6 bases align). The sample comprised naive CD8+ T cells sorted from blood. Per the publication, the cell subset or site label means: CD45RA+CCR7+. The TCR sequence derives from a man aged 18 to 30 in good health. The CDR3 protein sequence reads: CASSLRGTPNLQETQYF. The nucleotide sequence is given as TGCGCCAGCAGCTTGAGGGGGACACCAAACCTCCAAGAGACCCAGTACTTC.